These 2 T cell receptor beta chains originate from one sample sequenced in a study of control samples from healthy donors and cancer patients. Method: immunoSEQ multiplex PCR; TCRdb's copy keeps in-frame clones and lacks some. The sample contains about 82,000 clones, around 94% of which appear only once. The sample consisted of blood. Receptors originate from a young woman in good health.

The chain employs TRBV6-1 and TRBJ1-1, with D maybe TRBD1 (6 bases). The V gene's germline CDR1 is MNHNS and CDR2 SASEGT. The CDR3 has 14 amino acids. The V gene lost 5 bases and the J gene lost 1 base, with 11 bases spanning the gap. CDR3 sequence reads: CASSTRTANTEAFF. In DNA, the CDR3 is TGTGCCAGCAGTACAAGGACAGCGAACACTGAAGCTTTCTTT.

This chain connects TRBV27 to TRBJ2-7; 8 nucleotides align to TRBD2. Germline trimming cut 2 bases from V and 9 bases from J; bases unmatched to any gene: 15. CDR1 and CDR2 from the germline V gene are MNHEY and SMNVEV (reference sequence). This CDR3 has 16 residues. The CDR3, as DNA: TGTGCCAGCAGTTTAAGGCTAGCGGGCCCTCCCGGGGGGCAGTACTTC. It translates to CASSLRLAGPPGGQYF.